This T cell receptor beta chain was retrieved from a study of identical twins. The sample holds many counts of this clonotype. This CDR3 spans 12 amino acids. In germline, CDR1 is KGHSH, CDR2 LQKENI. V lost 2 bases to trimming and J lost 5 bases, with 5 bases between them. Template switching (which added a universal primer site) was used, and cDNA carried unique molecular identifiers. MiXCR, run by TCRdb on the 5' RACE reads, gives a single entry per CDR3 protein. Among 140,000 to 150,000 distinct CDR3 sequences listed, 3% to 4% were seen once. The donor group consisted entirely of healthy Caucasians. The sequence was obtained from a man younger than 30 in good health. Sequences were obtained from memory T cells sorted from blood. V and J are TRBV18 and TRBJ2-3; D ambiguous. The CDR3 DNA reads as TGTGCCAGCTCACCAGGAAAAGATACGCAGTATTTT. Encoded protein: CASSPGKDTQYF.